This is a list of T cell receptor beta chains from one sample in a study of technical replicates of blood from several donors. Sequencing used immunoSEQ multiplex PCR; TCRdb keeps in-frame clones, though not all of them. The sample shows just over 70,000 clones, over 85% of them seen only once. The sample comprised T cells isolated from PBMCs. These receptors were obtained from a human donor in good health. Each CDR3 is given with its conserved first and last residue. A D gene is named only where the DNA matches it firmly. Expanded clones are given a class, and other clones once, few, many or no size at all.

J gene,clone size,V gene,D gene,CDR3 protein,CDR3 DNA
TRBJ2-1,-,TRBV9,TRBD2,CASSPPLAGRDEQFF,TGTGCCAGCAGCCCCCCGCTAGCGGGAAGGGATGAGCAGTTCTTC
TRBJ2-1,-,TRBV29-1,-,CSVEAGYNEQFF,TGCAGCGTTGAAGCCGGGTACAATGAGCAGTTCTTC
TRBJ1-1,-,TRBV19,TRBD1,CASSIGTGWTEAFF,TGTGCCAGTAGTATAGGGACAGGGTGGACTGAAGCTTTCTTT
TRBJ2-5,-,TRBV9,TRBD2,CASSTSGLADLATQYF,TGTGCCAGCAGCACCTCGGGACTAGCGGACCTTGCGACCCAGTACTTC
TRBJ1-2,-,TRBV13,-,CASRDLTYFGGQHGYTF,TGTGCCAGCAGGGATTTAACATACTTTGGCGGCCAGCATGGCTACACCTTC
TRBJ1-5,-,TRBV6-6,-,CASSGGQPQHF,TGTGCCAGCAGTGGCGGTCAGCCCCAGCATTTT
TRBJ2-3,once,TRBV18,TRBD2,CASSPKIGLAISDTQYF,TGTGCCAGCTCACCCAAAATTGGACTAGCTATCTCAGATACGCAGTATTTT
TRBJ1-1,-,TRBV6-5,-,CASKHQNTEAFF,TGTGCCAGCAAACACCAGAACACTGAAGCTTTCTTT
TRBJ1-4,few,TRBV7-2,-,CASSSDSLNEKLFF,TGTGCCAGCAGCTCGGACAGCCTTAATGAAAAACTGTTTTTT
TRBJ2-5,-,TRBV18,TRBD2,CASSPRLAGYQETQYF,TGTGCCAGCTCACCAAGATTAGCGGGGTACCAAGAGACCCAGTACTTC
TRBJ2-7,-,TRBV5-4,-,CASSRNRGQGYEQYF,TGTGCCAGCAGCCGGAACCGAGGACAAGGCTACGAGCAGTACTTC
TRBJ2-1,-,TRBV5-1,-,CASSLSLNNEQFF,TGCGCCAGCAGCTTGTCACTAAACAATGAGCAGTTCTTC
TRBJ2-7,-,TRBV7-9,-,CASSLAVQNHEQYF,TGTGCCAGCAGCTTAGCCGTCCAGAACCACGAGCAGTACTTC
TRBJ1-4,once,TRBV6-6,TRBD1,CASSFSRGANEKLFF,TGTGCCAGCAGTTTCTCCAGGGGGGCTAATGAAAAACTGTTTTTT
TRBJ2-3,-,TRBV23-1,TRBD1,CASSPNRDSLTDTQYF,TGCGCCAGCAGCCCCAACCGGGACAGCCTCACAGATACGCAGTATTTT
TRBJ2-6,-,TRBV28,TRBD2,CASSPVAGAGFSGANVLTF,TGTGCCAGCAGTCCCGTAGCGGGGGCCGGATTTTCTGGGGCCAACGTCCTGACTTTC
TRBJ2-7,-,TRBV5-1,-,CASSFSNYEQYF,TGCGCCAGCAGCTTTTCCAACTACGAGCAGTACTTC
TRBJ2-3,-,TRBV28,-,CASSSRTDTQYF,TGTGCCAGCAGCTCCAGGACAGATACGCAGTATTTT
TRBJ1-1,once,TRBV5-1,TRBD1,CASSGQDRGTEAFF,TGCGCCAGCAGCGGGCAGGACAGGGGGACTGAAGCTTTCTTT
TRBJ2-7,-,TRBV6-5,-,CASSARQESYEQYF,TGTGCCAGCAGTGCACGACAGGAAAGTTACGAGCAGTACTTC
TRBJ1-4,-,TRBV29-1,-,CSVVGQGGEKLFF,TGCAGCGTTGTCGGTCAGGGAGGGGAAAAACTGTTTTTT
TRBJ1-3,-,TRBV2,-,CASSLDSSGNTIYF,TGTGCCAGCAGCTTGGACAGCTCTGGAAACACCATATATTTT
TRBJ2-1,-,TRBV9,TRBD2,CASSEGLAVYNEQFF,TGTGCCAGCAGCGAGGGACTAGCGGTCTACAATGAGCAGTTCTTC
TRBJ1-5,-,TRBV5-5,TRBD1,CASSLVGQGGQPQHF,TGTGCCAGCAGCTTGGTTGGACAGGGGGGTCAGCCCCAGCATTTT
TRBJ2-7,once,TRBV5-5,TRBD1,CASSPHPGQGYEQYF,TGTGCCAGCAGCCCCCACCCGGGACAGGGCTACGAGCAGTACTTC